The text below deals with one T cell receptor (beta chain). Its antigen is still unknown. The CDR3 contains 14 residues. Between the trimmed V and J ends, which lost 5 bases and 8 bases, there was a span of 18 bases. Germline CDR1 and CDR2: KGHSH and LQKENI. For every subset, genomic DNA was evenly distributed across several immunoSEQ plates. Profiled with immunoSEQ multiplex PCR; TCRdb holds only in-frame clones, not every one. The sample includes about 2.4 million clones, 90% to 95% of them seen just once. These data are taken from a study of shared clonotypes between healthy human individuals. The study's findings and limits: Though the depth was large, rarefaction showed that sorted-subset sequencing was incomplete. Expectations were that clonotype sharing among donors would be affected by sequencing depth.

The investigators split CD4+ cells into a CD45RA+ naive subset and a CD45RA-negative memory subset. Sequencing input: naive CD4+ T cells sorted from blood. Subset reported: CD45RA+ positively selected. The receptor was isolated from a man aged 18 to 35 in good health. J is TRBJ1-2 and V is TRBV18; tentative D call: TRBD1 (6 bases). In DNA, the CDR3 is TGTGCCAGCTCAACTCGACAGGATCGGCGGGGCTACACCTTC. It codes for CASSTRQDRRGYTF.